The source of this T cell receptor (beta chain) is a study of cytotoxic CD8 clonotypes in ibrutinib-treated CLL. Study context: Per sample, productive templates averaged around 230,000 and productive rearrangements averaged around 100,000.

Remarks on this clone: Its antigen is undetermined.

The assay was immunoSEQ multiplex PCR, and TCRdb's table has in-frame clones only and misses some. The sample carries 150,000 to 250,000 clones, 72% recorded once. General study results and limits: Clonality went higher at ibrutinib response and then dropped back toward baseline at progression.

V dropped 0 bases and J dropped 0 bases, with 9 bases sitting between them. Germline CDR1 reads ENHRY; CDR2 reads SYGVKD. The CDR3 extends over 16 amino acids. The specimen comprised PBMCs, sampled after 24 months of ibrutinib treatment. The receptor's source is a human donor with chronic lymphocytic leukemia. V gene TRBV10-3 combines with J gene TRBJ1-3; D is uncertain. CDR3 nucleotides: TGTGCCATCAGTGAGTCGTTACAGAGCTCTGGAAACACCATATATTTT. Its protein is CAISESLQSSGNTIYF.